Below, 14 T cell receptor beta chains from the same sample are listed, as sequenced in a study of vaccination effects on CD4 cells after COVID-19. Using immunoSEQ multiplex PCR, the repertoire was profiled, and TCRdb retains in-frame clones only, with some absent. The sample has 55,000 to 65,000 clones, about four fifths seen once. In the ViraFEST assay, antigen-specific CD4+ clonotypes were identified by expansion after peptide-pool stimulation. Investigators separated out CD4+ T cells once around 10 days of culture had passed. These receptors lack a known antigen. The sequenced sample was CD4+ T cells from PBMCs cultured with HCoV-229E spike peptides, obtained before COVID-19 vaccination. These receptors were obtained from a human donor who received a COVID-19 vaccine.

The rearrangement links TRBV4-3 to TRBJ1-6; 7 bases match TRBD1. J lost 1 base, V lost 4 bases, and 7 bases had no gene match. The CDR3 contains 17 residues. Germline CDR1 reads LGHNA; CDR2 reads YSLEER. The CDR3 loop reads CASSRSQGGSYNSPLHF. In DNA form, the CDR3 reads TGCGCCAGCAGCCGCTCTCAGGGGGGGTCCTATAATTCACCCCTCCACTTT.

The chain couples TRBV2 to TRBJ1-2; 7 bases match TRBD1. J gave up 4 bases and V 2 bases, and 7 bases lay outside the gene matches. Germline V CDR1 and CDR2: SNHLY, FYNNEI. The CDR3 is 15 residues long. CDR3 sequence reads: CASSERRDSLYGYTF. The CDR3 coding sequence is TGTGCCAGCAGTGAAAGGAGGGACAGCCTCTATGGCTACACCTTC.

The rearrangement uses TRBV24-1 and TRBJ2-1; tentative D call: TRBD2 (6 bases). Germline V gene sequence: CDR1 KGHDR, CDR2 SFDVKD. The CDR3 consists of 12 residues. V shed 5 bases and J shed 9 bases, with 10 bases lying between them. This chain's CDR3 is CATSVRGGEQFF. The CDR3 DNA reads TGTGCCACCAGTGTGAGGGGAGGTGAGCAGTTCTTC.

The V call is TRBV5-1, the J call TRBJ2-3, with 13 bases that match TRBD2. Trimming cost V 4 bases and J 4 bases; bases outside gene matches: 3. This CDR3 region has 15 residues. Looked up from germline, CDR1 is SGHRS and CDR2 is YFSETQ. This CDR3 is CASSPGLAGPDTQYF. The CDR3 DNA reads TGCGCCAGCAGCCCGGGACTAGCGGGGCCAGATACGCAGTATTTT.

The chain uses TRBV4-1 and TRBJ1-5; D not certain. The V gene's germline CDR1 is MGHRA and CDR2 YSYEKL. The CDR3 is 15 residues long. V was shortened by 4 bases and J by 5 bases, with 15 bases between the two germline ends. The CDR3 DNA reads TGCGCCAGCAGCCTTGAAGGGCAGCGTTATCAGCCCCAGCATTTT. As protein: CASSLEGQRYQPQHF.

This clone was seen only a few times. The chain carries TRBV2 and TRBJ1-1, with D unclear. V dropped 7 bases and J dropped 4 bases, with 19 bases sitting between them. In germline, CDR1 is SNHLY, CDR2 FYNNEI. CDR3 length: 15 amino acids. In DNA, the CDR3 is TGTGCCAGCATCCCCTTGGAAGGAGAGGGCACTGAAGCTTTCTTT. It codes for CASIPLEGEGTEAFF.

The CDR3 coding sequence is TGTGCCAGCAGCTTAACAAGCGCAGGGGATGGCTACACCTTC. Amino acids: CASSLTSAGDGYTF. The chain has TRBV7-3 and TRBJ1-2; TRBD1 is a possible D gene (6 bases). V was clipped by 0 bases and J by 6 bases, with 11 bases between them. Germline lookup yields CDR1 SGHTA and CDR2 FQGTGA. CDR3 length: 14 amino acids.

CDR3 sequence reads: CASSEDRLETQYF. As DNA, the CDR3 is TGTGCCAGCAGCGAGGACAGGTTAGAGACCCAGTACTTC. This chain links TRBV7-2 with TRBJ2-5; 7 bases match TRBD1. V lost 5 bases, J lost 4 bases, and 4 bases stayed unmatched. Germline-derived CDR1 and CDR2 are SGHTA and FQGNSA. The CDR3 covers 13 residues. Together with reference TRBV7-2 and TRBJ2-5, the CDR3 gives the full variable domain: GAGVSQSPSNKVTEKGKDVELRCDPISGHTALYWYRQSLGQGLEFLIYFQGNSAPDKSGLPSDRFSAERTGGSVSTLTIQRTQQEDSAVYLCASSEDRLETQYFGPGTRLLVL.

The rearrangement uses TRBV14 and TRBJ2-2; D might be TRBD1 (6 bases). V dropped 4 bases and J dropped 4 bases, with 7 bases sitting between them. The CDR3 length is 13 residues. In germline, CDR1 is SGHDN, CDR2 FVKESK. The DNA for the CDR3 is TGTGCCAGCAGCCGGACAGTCACCGGGGAGCTGTTTTTT. It translates to CASSRTVTGELFF.

The chain is built from TRBV6-4 and TRBJ2-1; the D gene is possibly TRBD1 (6 bases). The V end was cut by 6 bases, the J end by 9 bases, with 15 bases between. The CDR3 consists of 13 residues. Germline V gives CDR1 MRHNA, CDR2 SNTAGT. The CDR3, as DNA: TGTGCCAGCAGCGACAGGAGTTGGGGTGAGCAGTTCTTC. Protein sequence: CASSDRSWGEQFF.

The V and J genes are TRBV5-1 and TRBJ2-2; 8 nucleotides align to TRBD1. Germline-derived CDR1 and CDR2 are SGHRS and YFSETQ. J was trimmed by 0 bases and V by 6 bases; bases with no gene match: 7. The CDR3 contains 16 residues. CDR3 sequence: CASTRQGPTNTGELFF. In DNA form, the CDR3 reads TGCGCCAGCACCAGACAGGGGCCGACGAACACCGGGGAGCTGTTTTTT.

The J gene is TRBJ2-6, the V gene TRBV7-9; weak D call: TRBD2 (5 bases). Germline CDR1 SEHNR, CDR2 FQNEAQ (reference sequence). V lost 3 bases and J 1 base, leaving 10 bases between the germline ends. The CDR3 consists of 16 residues. The CDR3 nucleotides are TGTGCCAGCAGCTTGTGGACTCCGTCTGGGGCCAACGTCCTGACTTTC. This translates into CASSLWTPSGANVLTF. The variable domain in full, with the rest retrieved from reference TRBV7-9 and TRBJ2-6, is DTGVSQNPRHKITKRGQNVTFRCDPISEHNRLYWYRQTLGQGPEFLTYFQNEAQLEKSRLLSDRFSAERPKGSFSTLEIQRTEQGDSAMYLCASSLWTPSGANVLTFGAGSRLTVL.

V and J are TRBV7-9 and TRBJ1-2, with D uncertain. The CDR3 loop spans 12 amino acids. The V end lost 1 base, the J end lost 8 bases, and 8 bases lay between the germline ends. CDR1 and CDR2 from the germline V gene are SEHNR and FQNEAQ (reference sequence). For the CDR3, the DNA is TGTGCCAGCAGCTTAGATGGGTCGGGCTACACCTTC. It encodes CASSLDGSGYTF.

This chain joins TRBV5-6 and TRBJ2-4, with D perhaps matching TRBD1 (6 bases). The germline gives CDR1 SGHDT, CDR2 YYEEEE. This CDR3 has 14 residues. With 5 bases removed from V and 6 bases from J, the gap between germline ends came to 15 bases. The CDR3 reads CASSSGRGPNIQYF. The CDR3 coding sequence is TGTGCCAGCAGTAGTGGCAGGGGCCCAAACATTCAGTACTTC.